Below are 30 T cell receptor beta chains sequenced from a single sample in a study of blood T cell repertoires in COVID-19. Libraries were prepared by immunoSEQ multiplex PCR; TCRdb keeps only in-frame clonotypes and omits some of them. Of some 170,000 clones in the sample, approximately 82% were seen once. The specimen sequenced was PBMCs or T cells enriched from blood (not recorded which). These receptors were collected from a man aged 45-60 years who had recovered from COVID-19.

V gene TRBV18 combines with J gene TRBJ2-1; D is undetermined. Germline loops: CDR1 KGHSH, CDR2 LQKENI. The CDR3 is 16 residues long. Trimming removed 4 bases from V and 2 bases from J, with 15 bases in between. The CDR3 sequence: CASSREHTMPYNEQFF. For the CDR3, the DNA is TGTGCCAGCTCACGTGAACACACGATGCCCTACAATGAGCAGTTCTTC.

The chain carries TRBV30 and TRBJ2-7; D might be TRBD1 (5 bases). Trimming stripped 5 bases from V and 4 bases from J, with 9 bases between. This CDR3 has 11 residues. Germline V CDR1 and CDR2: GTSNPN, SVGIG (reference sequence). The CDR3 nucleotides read TGTGCCTGGGGCAGGGAATACGAGCAGTACTTC. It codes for CAWGREYEQYF.

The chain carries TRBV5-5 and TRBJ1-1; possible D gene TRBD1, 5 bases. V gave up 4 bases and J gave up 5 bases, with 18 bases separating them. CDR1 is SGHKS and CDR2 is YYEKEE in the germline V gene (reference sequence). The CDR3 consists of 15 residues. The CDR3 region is CASSGRTMGGTEAFF. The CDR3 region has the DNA TGTGCCAGCAGCGGGCGGACAATGGGAGGGACTGAAGCTTTCTTT. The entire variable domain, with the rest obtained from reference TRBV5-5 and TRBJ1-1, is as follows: DAGVTQSPTHLIKTRGQQVTLRCSPISGHKSVSWYQQVLGQGPQFIFQYYEKEERGRGNFPDRFSARQFPNYSSELNVNALLLGDSALYLCASSGRTMGGTEAFFGQGTRLTVV.

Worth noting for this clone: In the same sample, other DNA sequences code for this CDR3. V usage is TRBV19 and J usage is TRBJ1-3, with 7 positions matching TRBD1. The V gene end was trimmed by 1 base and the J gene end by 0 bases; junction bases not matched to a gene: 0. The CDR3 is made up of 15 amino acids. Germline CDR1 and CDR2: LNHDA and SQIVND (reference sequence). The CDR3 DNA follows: TGTGCCAGTAGTATAGGGGACAGCTCTGGAAACACCATATATTTT. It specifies CASSIGDSSGNTIYF.

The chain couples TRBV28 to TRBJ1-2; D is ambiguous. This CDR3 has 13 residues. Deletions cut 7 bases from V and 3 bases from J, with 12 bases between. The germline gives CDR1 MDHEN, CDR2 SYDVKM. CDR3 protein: CASTPGGYYGYTF. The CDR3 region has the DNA TGTGCCAGCACCCCGGGCGGGTACTATGGCTACACCTTC.

CDR3 loop: CASSLGQSSSPLHF. As DNA, the CDR3 is TGCGCCAGCAGCTTGGGGCAGTCTAGCTCACCCCTCCACTTT. The chain combines TRBV5-1 with TRBJ1-6; D gene unclear. CDR3 length equals 14 residues. Trimming removed 0 bases at V and 10 bases at J, with 11 bases between. Germline V gives CDR1 SGHRS, CDR2 YFSETQ.

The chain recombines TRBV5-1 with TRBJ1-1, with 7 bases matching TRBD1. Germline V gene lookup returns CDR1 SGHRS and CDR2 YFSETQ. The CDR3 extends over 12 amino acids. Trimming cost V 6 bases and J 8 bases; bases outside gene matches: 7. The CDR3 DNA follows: TGCGCCAGCATCCTCGCGGGACAGGAAGCTTTCTTT. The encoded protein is CASILAGQEAFF.

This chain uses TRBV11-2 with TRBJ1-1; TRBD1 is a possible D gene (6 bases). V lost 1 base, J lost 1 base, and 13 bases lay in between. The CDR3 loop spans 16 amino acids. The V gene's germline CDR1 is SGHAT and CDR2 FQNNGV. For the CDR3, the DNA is TGTGCCAGCAGCTTAGGGTACGTGACAGGGAACACTGAAGCTTTCTTT. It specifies CASSLGYVTGNTEAFF.

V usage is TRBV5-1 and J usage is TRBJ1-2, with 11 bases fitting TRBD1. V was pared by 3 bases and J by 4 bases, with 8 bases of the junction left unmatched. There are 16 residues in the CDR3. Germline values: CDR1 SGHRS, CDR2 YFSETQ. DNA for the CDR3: TGCGCCAGCAGCTCCCGGACAGGGGGCGCCAGCTATGGCTACACCTTC. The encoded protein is CASSSRTGGASYGYTF.

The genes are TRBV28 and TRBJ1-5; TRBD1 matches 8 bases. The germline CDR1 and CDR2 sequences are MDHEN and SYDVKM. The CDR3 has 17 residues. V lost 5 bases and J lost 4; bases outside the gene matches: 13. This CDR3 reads CASSAPGTGAGNQPQHF. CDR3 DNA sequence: TGTGCCAGCAGTGCGCCCGGGACAGGCGCGGGGAATCAGCCCCAGCATTTT.

CDR3 nucleotides: TGCGCCAGCAGGTTAGCGGTAGGCGAGACCCAGTACTTC. This translates into CASRLAVGETQYF. The genes are TRBV5-1 and TRBJ2-5, with D possibly TRBD2 on 6 matching bases. Germline V gene sequence: CDR1 SGHRS, CDR2 YFSETQ. V was cut by 5 bases and J by 5 bases, with 13 bases left in between. This CDR3 has 13 residues. Full variable domain (remainder filled in from reference TRBV5-1 and TRBJ2-5): KAGVTQTPRYLIKTRGQQVTLSCSPISGHRSVSWYQQTPGQGLQFLFEYFSETQRNKGNFPGRFSGRQFSNSRSEMNVSTLELGDSALYLCASRLAVGETQYFGPGTRLLVL.

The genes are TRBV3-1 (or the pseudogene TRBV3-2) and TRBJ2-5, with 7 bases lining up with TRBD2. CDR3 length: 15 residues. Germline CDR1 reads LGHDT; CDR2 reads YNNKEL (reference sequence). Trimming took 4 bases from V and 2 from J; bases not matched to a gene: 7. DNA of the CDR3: TGTGCCAGCAGCCTCTTGGGGGGGTGGCAAGAGACCCAGTACTTC. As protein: CASSLLGGWQETQYF.

The CDR3 sequence is CASSLGTGGIYEQYF. The CDR3 DNA is TGCGCCAGCAGCTTGGGGACAGGGGGAATCTACGAGCAGTACTTC. V usage is TRBV5-1 and J usage is TRBJ2-7; 10 bases agree with TRBD1. In germline, CDR1 is SGHRS, CDR2 YFSETQ. The V segment lost 0 bases and the J segment 3 bases; nucleotides outside the gene matches: 3. This CDR3 spans 15 amino acids.

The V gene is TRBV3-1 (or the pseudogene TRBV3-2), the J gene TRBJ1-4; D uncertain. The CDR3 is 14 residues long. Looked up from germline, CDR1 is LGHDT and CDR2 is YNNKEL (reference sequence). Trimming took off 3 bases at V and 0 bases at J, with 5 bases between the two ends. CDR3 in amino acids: CASSHSPTNEKLFF. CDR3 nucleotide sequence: TGTGCCAGCAGCCATAGCCCAACTAATGAAAAACTGTTTTTT.

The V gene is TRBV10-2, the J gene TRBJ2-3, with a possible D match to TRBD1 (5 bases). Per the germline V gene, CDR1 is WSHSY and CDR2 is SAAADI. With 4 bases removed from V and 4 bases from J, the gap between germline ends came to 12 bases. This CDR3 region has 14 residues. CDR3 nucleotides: TGCGCCAGCAGTGGCATGGACACTTCAGATACGCAGTATTTT. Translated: CASSGMDTSDTQYF.

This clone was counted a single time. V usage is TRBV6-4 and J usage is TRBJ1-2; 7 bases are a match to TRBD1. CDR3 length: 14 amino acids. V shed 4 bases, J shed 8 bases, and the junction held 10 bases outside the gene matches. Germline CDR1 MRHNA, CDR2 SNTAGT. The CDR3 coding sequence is TGTGCCAGCAGTGTAGGGACAGCCCTTCGAGGCTACACCTTC. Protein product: CASSVGTALRGYTF.

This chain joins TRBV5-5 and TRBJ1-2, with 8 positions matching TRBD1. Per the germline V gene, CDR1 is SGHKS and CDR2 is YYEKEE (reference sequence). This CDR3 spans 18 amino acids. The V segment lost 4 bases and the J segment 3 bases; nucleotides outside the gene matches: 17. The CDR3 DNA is TGTGCCAGCAGCCTTGGCATATATGGGGACAGGACGTACTATGGCTACACCTTC. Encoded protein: CASSLGIYGDRTYYGYTF. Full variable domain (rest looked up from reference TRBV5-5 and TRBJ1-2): DAGVTQSPTHLIKTRGQQVTLRCSPISGHKSVSWYQQVLGQGPQFIFQYYEKEERGRGNFPDRFSARQFPNYSSELNVNALLLGDSALYLCASSLGIYGDRTYYGYTFGSGTRLTVV.

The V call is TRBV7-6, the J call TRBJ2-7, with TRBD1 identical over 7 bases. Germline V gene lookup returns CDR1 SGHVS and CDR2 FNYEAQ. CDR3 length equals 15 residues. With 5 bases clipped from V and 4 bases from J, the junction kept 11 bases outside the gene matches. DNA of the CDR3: TGTGCCAGCAGCGTTAGGGGGACAGACTCATACGAGCAGTACTTC. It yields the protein CASSVRGTDSYEQYF.

The CDR3, as DNA: TGTGCCTGGAGTGACATGGCTTATGGCTACACCTTC. Its protein is CAWSDMAYGYTF. The chain combines TRBV30 with TRBJ1-2; D gene unclear. V lost 1 base to trimming and J lost 5 bases, with 8 bases between them. The CDR3 totals 12 residues. The germline gives CDR1 GTSNPN, CDR2 SVGIG (reference sequence).

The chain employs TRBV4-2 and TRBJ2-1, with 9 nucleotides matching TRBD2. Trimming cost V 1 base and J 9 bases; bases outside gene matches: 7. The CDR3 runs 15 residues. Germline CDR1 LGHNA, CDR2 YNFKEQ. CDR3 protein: CASSQGISGGVEQFF. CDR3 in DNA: TGTGCCAGCAGCCAAGGGATTAGCGGGGGCGTTGAGCAGTTCTTC.

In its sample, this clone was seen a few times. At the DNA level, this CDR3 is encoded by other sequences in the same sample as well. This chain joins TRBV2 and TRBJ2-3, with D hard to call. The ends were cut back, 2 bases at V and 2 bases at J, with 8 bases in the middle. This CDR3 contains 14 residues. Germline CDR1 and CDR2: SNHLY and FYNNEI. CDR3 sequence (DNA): TGTGCCAGCAGTGAATTCTTGGCCACAGATACGCAGTATTTT. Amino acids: CASSEFLATDTQYF.

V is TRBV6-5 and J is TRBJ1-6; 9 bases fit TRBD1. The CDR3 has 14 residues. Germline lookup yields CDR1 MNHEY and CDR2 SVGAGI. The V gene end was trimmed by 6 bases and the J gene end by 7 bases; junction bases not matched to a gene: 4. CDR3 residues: CASRGQGKNSPLHF. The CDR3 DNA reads TGTGCCAGCAGAGGACAGGGGAAAAATTCACCCCTCCACTTT.

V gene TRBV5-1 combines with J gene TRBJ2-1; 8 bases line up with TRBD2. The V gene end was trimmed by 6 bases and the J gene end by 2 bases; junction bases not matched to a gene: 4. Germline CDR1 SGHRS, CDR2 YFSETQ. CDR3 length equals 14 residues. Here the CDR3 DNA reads TGCGCCAGCAACATCGGGGGGGCCTACAATGAGCAGTTCTTC. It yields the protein CASNIGGAYNEQFF.

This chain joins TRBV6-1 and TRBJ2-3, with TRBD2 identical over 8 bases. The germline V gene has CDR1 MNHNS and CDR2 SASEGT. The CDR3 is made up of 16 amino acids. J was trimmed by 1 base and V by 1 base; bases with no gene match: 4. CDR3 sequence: CASSEGAGDRTDTQYF. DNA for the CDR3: TGTGCCAGCAGTGAAGGAGCGGGGGACCGCACAGATACGCAGTATTTT.

The CDR3 DNA reads TGTGCCAGCAGTTACTCGCGGCAGCCCTACAATGAGCAGTTCTTC. Amino acid sequence: CASSYSRQPYNEQFF. The V call is TRBV6-5, the J call TRBJ2-1; D remains unclear. Per the germline V gene, CDR1 is MNHEY and CDR2 is SVGAGI. The ends were cut back, 0 bases at V and 2 bases at J, with 8 bases in the middle. The CDR3 is 15 amino acids.

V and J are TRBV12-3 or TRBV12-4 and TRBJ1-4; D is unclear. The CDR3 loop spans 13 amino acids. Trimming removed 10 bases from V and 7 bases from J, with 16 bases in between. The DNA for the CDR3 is TGTGCCACGGGAACGTCGCTGGGTGAAAAACTGTTTTTT. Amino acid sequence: CATGTSLGEKLFF.

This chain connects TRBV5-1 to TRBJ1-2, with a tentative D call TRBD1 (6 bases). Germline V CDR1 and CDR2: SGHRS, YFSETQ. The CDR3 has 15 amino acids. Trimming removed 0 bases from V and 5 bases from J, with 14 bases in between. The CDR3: CASSLGPGEEYGYTF. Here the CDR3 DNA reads TGCGCCAGCAGCTTGGGGCCAGGGGAAGAATATGGCTACACCTTC.

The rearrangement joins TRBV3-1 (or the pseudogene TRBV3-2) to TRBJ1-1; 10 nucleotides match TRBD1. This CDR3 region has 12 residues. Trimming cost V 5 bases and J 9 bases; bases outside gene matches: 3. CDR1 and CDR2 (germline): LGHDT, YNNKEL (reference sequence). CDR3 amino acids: CASSDRGPKAFF. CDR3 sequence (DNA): TGTGCCAGCAGCGACAGGGGGCCTAAAGCTTTCTTT.

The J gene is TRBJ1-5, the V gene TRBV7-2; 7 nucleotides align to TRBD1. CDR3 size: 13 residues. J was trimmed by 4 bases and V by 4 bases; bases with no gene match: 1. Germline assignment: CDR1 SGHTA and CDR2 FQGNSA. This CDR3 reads CASSSTGNQPQHF. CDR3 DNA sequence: TGTGCCAGCAGCTCGACAGGGAATCAGCCCCAGCATTTT.

The CDR3 sequence is CASSSDRVAGYTF. The CDR3 coding sequence is TGTGCCAGCAGTTCGGACAGGGTGGCTGGCTACACCTTC. The chain combines TRBV27 with TRBJ1-2; 8 bases map to TRBD1. The CDR3 totals 13 residues. Unmatched junction bases numbered 5, after V lost 4 bases and J lost 7 bases. CDR1 MNHEY and CDR2 SMNVEV come from the germline V gene (reference sequence).